What follows are 4 T cell receptor beta chains derived from one specimen sequenced in a study of shared clonotypes between healthy human individuals. TCRdb keeps only in-frame clones here, not all; method: immunoSEQ multiplex PCR. The sample shows about 1.1 million clones, approximately 77% of them seen only once. The sequenced material came from memory CD4+ T cells from PBMCs. Subset of the sample: CD45RA-negative fraction. Receptor source: a man aged 18 to 30 in good health. Some clones in this sample may be carry-over from other donors' samples.

The CDR3, as DNA: TGCGCCAGCAGCCAGGGACAGACCTATGGCTACACCTTC. Translating it yields CASSQGQTYGYTF. V gene TRBV4-1 combines with J gene TRBJ1-2; TRBD1 matches 7 bases. V lost 3 bases to trimming and J lost 4 bases; unmatched junction nucleotides: 2. The CDR3 length is 13 residues. Germline CDR1 is MGHRA and CDR2 is YSYEKL.

The rearrangement uses TRBV6-6 and TRBJ1-1; a weak D match, TRBD1 (5 bases). Looked up from germline, CDR1 is MNHNY and CDR2 is SVGAGI (reference sequence). Trimming stripped 5 bases from V and 2 bases from J, with 15 bases between. CDR3 length: 15 residues. CDR3 loop: CASSRPGRLNTEAFF. As DNA, the CDR3 is TGTGCCAGCAGTCGCCCGGGACGGCTTAACACTGAAGCTTTCTTT.

This clone was seen a handful of times. The rearrangement joins TRBV27 to TRBJ1-4, with D possibly being TRBD1 (6 bases). The CDR3 totals 16 residues. The germline V and J ends were trimmed by 1 base and 3 bases, with 12 bases remaining between them. The V gene's germline CDR1 is MNHEY and CDR2 SMNVEV (reference sequence). Here the CDR3 DNA reads TGTGCCAGCAGTTTATTAGGCACAGGGCCTAATGAAAAACTGTTTTTT. Its translation: CASSLLGTGPNEKLFF.

The V call is TRBV30, the J call TRBJ2-7; 10 nucleotides match TRBD1. The junction had 7 bases not matched to a gene; V was cut back by 8 bases and J by 3 bases. Per germline, CDR1 GTSNPN and CDR2 SVGIG (reference sequence). This CDR3 contains 13 residues. The CDR3, as DNA: TGTGCCACCGACAGGGGGCCACTCTACGAGCAGTACTTC. Protein sequence: CATDRGPLYEQYF.